The rows below give T cell receptor beta chains drawn from one sample of a study of radiation and T cells in renal cell carcinoma. Here immunoSEQ multiplex PCR was the method, and the copy in TCRdb shows in-frame clones only, minus some. This table holds 130,000 to 150,000 clones, approximately 86% found once. The source was blood, collected from a patient whose treatment included radiotherapy and nephrectomy. These TCRs come from a woman in her fifties or sixties with renal cell carcinoma. Each CDR3 is given with its conserved first and last residue.

J gene: TRBJ2-7
CDR3 length: 12
V gene: TRBV28
CDR3 protein: CASRLTEDEQYF

J gene: TRBJ1-3
CDR3 length: 15
V gene: TRBV7-6
CDR3 protein: CASATTGTSGNTIYF

J gene: TRBJ2-7
CDR3 length: 12
V gene: TRBV28
CDR3 protein: CASSIPTYEQYF

J gene: TRBJ2-5
CDR3 length: 15
V gene: TRBV15
CDR3 protein: CATSQTGNEGETQYF

J gene: TRBJ2-7
CDR3 length: 14
V gene: TRBV27
CDR3 protein: CASSLSIFSYEQYF

J gene: TRBJ2-7
CDR3 length: 15
V gene: TRBV19
CDR3 protein: CATPPHDRDSYEQYF

J gene: TRBJ1-1
CDR3 length: 13
V gene: TRBV6-5
CDR3 protein: CASIKAQNTEAFF

J gene: TRBJ2-2
CDR3 length: 16
V gene: TRBV5-1
CDR3 protein: CASRYGLAGNTGELFF

J gene: TRBJ1-4
CDR3 length: 14
V gene: TRBV2
CDR3 protein: CASRVQITNEKLFF

J gene: TRBJ2-1
CDR3 length: 15
V gene: TRBV15
CDR3 protein: CTTSRVSAGPVEQFF

J gene: TRBJ1-1
CDR3 length: 13
V gene: TRBV10-1
CDR3 protein: CASSDRTPPGAFF

J gene: TRBJ1-2
CDR3 length: 14
V gene: TRBV4-3
CDR3 protein: CASSRDGAGYGYTF

J gene: TRBJ1-4
CDR3 length: 15
V gene: TRBV25-1
CDR3 protein: CASSEGRSTGEKLFF

J gene: TRBJ2-7
CDR3 length: 12
V gene: TRBV7-9
CDR3 protein: CASSLLNDEQYF

J gene: TRBJ1-2
CDR3 length: 12
V gene: TRBV30
CDR3 protein: CAWSPQLGGYTF

J gene: TRBJ1-5
CDR3 length: 13
V gene: TRBV7-2
CDR3 protein: CASSTRDFRVQHF

J gene: TRBJ1-2
CDR3 length: 12
V gene: TRBV19
CDR3 protein: CATEQQGGGYTF

J gene: TRBJ2-7
CDR3 length: 15
V gene: TRBV10-1
CDR3 protein: CASSEAGNGAEEQYF

J gene: TRBJ2-7
CDR3 length: 14
V gene: TRBV9
CDR3 protein: CASSQRDRGGEQYF

J gene: TRBJ2-3
CDR3 length: 15
V gene: TRBV5-1
CDR3 protein: CASSKLAGVEDTQYF

J gene: TRBJ1-5
CDR3 length: 15
V gene: TRBV7-9
CDR3 protein: CASSLSADSNQPQHF

J gene: TRBJ2-7
CDR3 length: 13
V gene: TRBV1
CDR3 protein: CTSSPDDPHEQYF

J gene: TRBJ1-1
CDR3 length: 14
V gene: TRBV6-6
CDR3 protein: CASSYGTGWAEAFF

J gene: TRBJ2-1
CDR3 length: 13
V gene: TRBV28
CDR3 protein: CASSPSVGTEQFF

J gene: TRBJ1-2
CDR3 length: 15
V gene: TRBV4-3
CDR3 protein: CASSQIGTGDYGYTF

J gene: TRBJ2-7
CDR3 length: 16
V gene: TRBV6-6
CDR3 protein: CASSPPVGGADYEQYF

J gene: TRBJ1-5
CDR3 length: 15
V gene: TRBV6-1
CDR3 protein: CASSEAPGSNQPQHF

J gene: TRBJ2-3
CDR3 length: 14
V gene: TRBV5-1
CDR3 protein: CASSLGGRSDTQYF

J gene: TRBJ1-4
CDR3 length: 15
V gene: TRBV7-2
CDR3 protein: CASSGTDRFNEKLFF

J gene: TRBJ1-6
CDR3 length: 13
V gene: TRBV6-1
CDR3 protein: CASSENGNSPLHF

J gene: TRBJ1-2
CDR3 length: 14
V gene: TRBV28
CDR3 protein: CASSLGQAVYGYTF

J gene: TRBJ1-1
CDR3 length: 14
V gene: TRBV28
CDR3 protein: CASGPPGGNTEAFF

J gene: TRBJ2-5
CDR3 length: 15
V gene: TRBV7-2
CDR3 protein: CASSLAGGGLETQYF

J gene: TRBJ1-1
CDR3 length: 13
V gene: TRBV15
CDR3 protein: CATSRDRTWGAFF

J gene: TRBJ2-5
CDR3 length: 14
V gene: TRBV10-3
CDR3 protein: CAISSGTAQETQYF

J gene: TRBJ2-5
CDR3 length: 15
V gene: TRBV28
CDR3 protein: CASSSPGLAIETQYF